This is a list of T cell receptor beta chains from one sample in a study of T cell responses to AZD1222 COVID-19 vaccine. Some clones are missing from TCRdb's copy, which holds only in-frame ones; the method was immunoSEQ multiplex PCR. The top ten clones hold 2% to 3% of a sample with under 130,000 clones, nearly 90% of them seen once. The sequencing here drew on peripheral blood, taken 28 days after the second AZD1222 dose. These receptors were collected from an adult who received the AZD1222 COVID-19 vaccine. Each CDR3 is given with its conserved first and last residue. A D gene is named only where the DNA matches it firmly. Clone size is shown for a subset of rows, as once, few, many or a class of expanded clone.

j_call	clone_size	d_call	v_call	cdr3_nt	cdr3_aa
TRBJ2-5	-	-	TRBV9	TGTGCCAGCAGCGGCGGAGGGGTTTGGACCCAGTACTTC	CASSGGGVWTQYF
TRBJ1-2	-	TRBD1	TRBV10-3	TGTGCCATCAGTGAGTCGGTCGGACAGGGCTATGGCTACACCTTC	CAISESVGQGYGYTF
TRBJ1-1	-	-	TRBV30	TGTGCCTGGAGTGTACGTAGAAGTAGGACAGACGAAGCTTTCTTT	CAWSVRRSRTDEAFF
TRBJ2-1	-	TRBD2	TRBV4-3	TGCGCCAGCAGCCAAACATATGGACTAGCGGGAGGTCTAAATGAGCAGTTCTTC	CASSQTYGLAGGLNEQFF
TRBJ2-1	few	TRBD2	TRBV4-3	TGCGCCAGCAGCCAACTAGCGGGAGGTTACAATGAGCAGTTCTTC	CASSQLAGGYNEQFF
TRBJ2-5	once	TRBD2	TRBV11-2	TGTGCCAGCAGCTTACTAGCGGGAATAAGAGAGACCCAGTACTTC	CASSLLAGIRETQYF
TRBJ2-1	-	-	TRBV30	TGTGCCTGGAGTCCAGGCTATGAGCAGTTCTTC	CAWSPGYEQFF
TRBJ1-5	-	-	TRBV12-3/TRBV12-4	TGTGCCAGCAGTAAGGGGCAGCGTCAGCCCCAGCATTTT	CASSKGQRQPQHF
TRBJ2-7	-	TRBD2	TRBV4-1	TGCGCCAGCAGCCAAGAATGGGGAGGGGCCTACGAGCAGTACTTC	CASSQEWGGAYEQYF
TRBJ1-6	-	-	TRBV9	TGTGCCAGCAGCGCAGATAATTCACCCCTCCACTTT	CASSADNSPLHF
TRBJ1-6	-	TRBD1	TRBV28	TGTGCCAGCAGTCTGACAGGGAATAATTCACCCCTCCACTTT	CASSLTGNNSPLHF
TRBJ1-3	-	-	TRBV6-5	TGTGCCAGCAGTTACAACTCTGGAAACACCATATATTTT	CASSYNSGNTIYF
TRBJ1-5	-	TRBD1	TRBV24-1	TGTGCCACCATAAAAGATAAGACAGGGAGCGACAATCAGCCCCAGCATTTT	CATIKDKTGSDNQPQHF
TRBJ2-1	-	-	TRBV6-4	TGTGCCAGCAGTGACGGGCACTCTTTTGGCAATGAGCAGTTCTTC	CASSDGHSFGNEQFF
TRBJ1-6	-	TRBD1	TRBV18	TGTGCCAGCTCACCTTACCTCCCGGGACAGGGGGCGGCATATAATTCACCCCTCCACTTT	CASSPYLPGQGAAYNSPLHF
TRBJ2-7	-	-	TRBV6-1	TGTGCCAGCAGTGAAAGAGTTCTTCTCTACGAGCAGTACTTC	CASSERVLLYEQYF
TRBJ2-1	-	-	TRBV6-4	TGTGCCAGCAGTGACACCCCCGGCGGGACCCCGCTCCACAATGAGCAGTTCTTC	CASSDTPGGTPLHNEQFF
TRBJ1-2	-	-	TRBV2	TGTGCCAGCGTTGAAGGCAGGAGTGGCTACACCTTC	CASVEGRSGYTF
TRBJ1-2	-	-	TRBV10-3	TGTGCCATCAGTGAGTCGTCGTTTCGCTATGGCTACACCTTC	CAISESSFRYGYTF
TRBJ2-3	-	-	TRBV10-1	TGCGCCAGCAGTGAGTCTAGCCAGGGGCCCGATACGCAGTATTTT	CASSESSQGPDTQYF
TRBJ2-7	-	-	TRBV21-1	TGTGCCAGCAGCAAAGCGGTGGCGGCAGAGACTACCTACGAGCAGTACTTC	CASSKAVAAETTYEQYF
TRBJ2-7	-	TRBD2	TRBV15	TGTGCCACCAGCAGTGACGTAGCGGGAACCTTCTACGAGCAGTACTTC	CATSSDVAGTFYEQYF
TRBJ2-5	-	TRBD2	TRBV4-2	TGTGCCAGCAGCCAACTGACGAGCGGGATTGCCGAGACCCAGTACTTC	CASSQLTSGIAETQYF
TRBJ2-1	-	TRBD2	TRBV27	TGTGCCAGCAGTTCCCCGGGACTAGCGGCCCACAATGAGCAGTTCTTC	CASSSPGLAAHNEQFF
TRBJ2-2	-	TRBD2	TRBV28	TGTGCCAGCAGATTAACTAGCGGGGGAACCTCGAACACCGGGGAGCTGTTTTTT	CASRLTSGGTSNTGELFF
TRBJ1-6	-	-	TRBV5-4	TGTGCCACCCCTCTTAGGCCGGGGACCGATTCACCCCTCCACTTT	CATPLRPGTDSPLHF
TRBJ2-2	-	-	TRBV5-1	TGCGCCAGCAGCCCAACAGGGTCGACCGGGGAGCTGTTTTTT	CASSPTGSTGELFF
TRBJ2-2	-	-	TRBV10-3	TGTGCCATCAGTGATAGGTTGCAGAACACCGGGGAGCTGTTTTTT	CAISDRLQNTGELFF
TRBJ1-4	-	-	TRBV12-3/TRBV12-4	TGTGCCAGCAGTTTAGGAGGGGGTGGACTGTTTTTT	CASSLGGGGLFF
TRBJ1-1	-	-	TRBV12-3/TRBV12-4	TGTGCCAGCAGTTTGTTCGGGTATGCTGAAGCTTTCTTT	CASSLFGYAEAFF
TRBJ2-3	few	TRBD1	TRBV10-3	TGTGCCATCCGGGACAGGGGGACAACTAGCACAGATACGCAGTATTTT	CAIRDRGTTSTDTQYF
TRBJ1-1	-	-	TRBV9	TGTGCCAGCAGCGTAACCGGGTCCCACTTTGGGGTGAACACTGAAGCTTTCTTT	CASSVTGSHFGVNTEAFF
TRBJ2-1	once	TRBD1	TRBV27	TGTGCCAGCAGTGCCCCCGGGACAGGGGGTCTTGTCAATGAGCAGTTCTTC	CASSAPGTGGLVNEQFF